This T cell receptor beta chain is from a study of breast tumors, draining lymph nodes, adjacent tissues. This CDR3 has 15 residues. The germline CDR1 and CDR2 sequences are MGHRA and YSYEKL. Trimming removed 2 bases from V and 10 bases from J, with 15 bases in between. The sample holds many counts of this clonotype. Its target is unknown. Overall study findings and caveats: Tumor TCR diversity was below lymph nodes but above nontumor tissue. Compared with basal-like, luminal-like tumors shared significantly more repertoire with nontumor tissue. Data only fit, rather than demonstrated, lymph node origin of most tumor T cells. The data were judged consistent with most tumor T cells coming from lymph node and expanding in tumor.

TCRdb re-analysed the multiplex PCR reads in MiXCR, keeping a single row per CDR3 protein. Altogether under 150,000 distinct CDR3 sequences are present, just under 20% being singletons, with the ten largest covering about 3.7%. Axillary draining lymph nodes of breast cancer patients supplied the node samples. The clonotype originates from a female donor with breast cancer. Some clones in this sample may be carry-over from other donors' samples. The chain couples TRBV4-1 to TRBJ1-6, with D possibly matching TRBD1 (5 bases). Sequencing used axillary lymph node tissue. CDR3 in amino acids: CASSQLGEGGSPLHF. The CDR3 coding sequence is TGCGCCAGCAGCCAATTAGGGGAGGGAGGCTCACCCCTCCACTTT.